This entry is about one TCR beta chain. There is no known antigen for this receptor. No qualities accompany the bases; no much larger clone lies one base away. CDR1 and CDR2, per the germline V gene, are MGHRA and YSYEKL. The V end gives up 4 bases and the J end 0 bases, leaving 12 bases in the junction not matched to a gene. The CDR3 sequence holds 19 residues, the cysteine and phenylalanine included. The retained sequence is limited to the CDR3, 57 bases, with the frame set at the first base. These data come from a study of blood T cell repertoires in COVID-19 (TCRdb year 2020). For context, the study as a whole: Samples from collaborators originated in the United States, Italy and Spain and spanned both the acute and convalescent phases of COVID-19. The prospective study material was composed of cDNA or gDNA derived from T cells, B-cell-depleted T cells, or PBMCs. Subjects who had been exposed to COVID-19, were actively infected with it, or had recovered from it provided the deeply sampled blood TCRbeta repertoires that made up the dataset. A freely available public database, intended as a resource for researchers studying the immune response to SARS-CoV-2, is where the repertoires were released. The samples were drawn from the first 160 participants of the ongoing ImmuneRACE study and from 1,254 subjects provided by 6 global collaborators. The sample metadata nearly always contained a de-identified subject ID, COVID-19 status, age in years and sex. HLA class I and class II types, where available, came from metadata supplied by the sample provider rather than from assay-based typing. The research as a whole found: The quantity of clinical and demographic metadata differed by source and by participant and was supplied without curation.

One collaborating source in Seattle enrolled patients while the patients were actively infected and followed the patients over time throughout the course of disease. The collaborating institutions used their own protocols to collect whole blood in K2EDTA tubes. For TCRbeta analysis, collaborator samples were shipped as frozen whole blood, as isolated PBMCs, or as DNA extracted from either sample type. The immunoSEQ Assay, a bias-controlled multiplex PCR, was used to amplify TCRbeta CDR3 regions from genomic DNA. In the paper's pipeline: Nucleated cell counts per sample were estimated from amplification of reference gene primers within the assay. Sequence reads were collapsed and filtered to measure the absolute abundance of every unique TCRbeta CDR3 rearrangement. For each sample, productive Simpson clonality was calculated as the square root of Simpson's diversity index over productive rearrangements. Drawn from immuneACCESS, this table holds only the in-frame rearrangements with V and J called that TCRdb kept. Clones are partly lost; checked studies trace under half to an unresolved V gene and leave the rest unexplained. Clonal size and the V and J genes are those of that table, whereas D and trimming came from the DNA. The sample records approximately 180,000 clones, about 85% of which are singletons. Around a sixth of the sample rests with the top ten.

The sequence came from a person aged 70 to 85 with COVID-19, enrolled during active disease. The sequenced material came from peripheral blood. The chain employs TRBV4-1 and TRBJ2-1, with 10 central nucleotides matching TRBD2. The bases read TGCGCCAGCAGCCGCCAACGACCACTAGCGGGGAGCTCCTACAATGAGCAGTTCTTC. The resulting protein is CASSRQRPLAGSSYNEQFF.